This T cell receptor (beta chain) is from a study of shared clonotypes between healthy human individuals. Whole-study context: The plates for each donor numbered three CD4 naive, three CD4 memory, two CD8 naive and one CD8 memory.

Clones were sequenced by immunoSEQ multiplex PCR, and TCRdb holds only the in-frame ones, with some missing. The sample holds around 2.1 million clones, approximately 94% seen once. CD45RO negativity and positive selection for CCR7 defined naive CD8 cells, a population that excluded terminally differentiated effector memory CD45RA+ cells. Sequencing input: naive CD8+ T cells from PBMCs. The origin of this receptor is a man between 18 and 29 years old in good health. Some clones in this sample may be carry-over from other donors' samples.

CDR3: CASSLVFGGEQYF. DNA of the CDR3: TGTGCCAGCAGTTTAGTCTTTGGGGGGGAGCAGTACTTC. The chain joins TRBV28 to TRBJ2-7; D perhaps matches TRBD2 (6 bases). Germline V gene data show CDR1 as MDHEN and CDR2 as SYDVKM. This CDR3 comprises 13 residues. V was clipped by 2 bases and J by 7 bases, with 12 bases between them. The variable domain in full, completed from reference TRBV28 and TRBJ2-7, reads DVKVTQSSRYLVKRTGEKVFLECVQDMDHENMFWYRQDPGLGLRLIYFSYDVKMKEKGDIPEGYSVSREKKERFSLILESASTNQTSMYLCASSLVFGGEQYFGPGTRLTVT.